A single sample gave rise to the 12 T cell receptor beta chains below, sequenced in a study of blood T cell repertoires in COVID-19. Some clones are missing from TCRdb's copy, which holds only in-frame ones; the method was immunoSEQ multiplex PCR. The sample shows about 250,000 clones, 80% to 85% of them seen only once. Specimen: PBMCs or T cells enriched from blood (not recorded which). These receptors all stem from a man in his forties or fifties who had been exposed to COVID-19.

This clone was counted only a few times. The gene calls are TRBV2 and TRBJ2-3; the match to TRBD2 covers 7 bases. The CDR3 runs 15 residues. Trimming at V came to 5 bases and at J to 2 bases, leaving 7 bases not matched to a gene. The V gene's germline CDR1 is SNHLY and CDR2 FYNNEI. CDR3 protein: CASSTPSGNTDTQYF. The CDR3 nucleotides are TGTGCCAGCAGTACACCTAGCGGCAACACAGATACGCAGTATTTT. The complete variable domain, with remaining parts taken from reference TRBV2 and TRBJ2-3, reads EPEVTQTPSHQVTQMGQEVILRCVPISNHLYFYWYRQILGQKVEFLVSFYNNEISEKSEIFDDQFSVERPDGSNFTLKIRSTKLEDSAMYFCASSTPSGNTDTQYFGPGTRLTVL.

The chain uses TRBV18 and TRBJ2-2; no firm D call. V was clipped by 3 bases and J by 4 bases, with 3 bases between them. Germline CDR1 is KGHSH and CDR2 is LQKENI. This CDR3 region has 12 residues. The CDR3 spells CASSPRTGELFF. The CDR3 DNA reads as TGTGCCAGCTCACCCCGCACCGGGGAGCTGTTTTTT.

The CDR3 reads CASRLRQGVETQYF. The CDR3 region has the DNA TGCGCCAGCCGCCTTAGACAGGGGGTAGAGACCCAGTACTTC. This sequence joins TRBV5-1 and TRBJ2-5; 9 nucleotides align to TRBD1. The CDR3 extends over 14 amino acids. J gave up 4 bases and V 7 bases, and 8 bases lay outside the gene matches. The germline gives CDR1 SGHRS, CDR2 YFSETQ.

The chain has TRBV18 and TRBJ2-7; D is unresolved. From germline, CDR1 is KGHSH and CDR2 LQKENI. The germline V and J ends were trimmed by 3 bases and 2 bases, with 8 bases remaining between them. CDR3 length: 13 residues. CDR3 coding DNA: TGTGCCAGCTCACCGGCGGTTACCTACGAGCAGTACTTC. Protein sequence: CASSPAVTYEQYF.

CDR3 coding DNA: TGTGCCAGCGACACCTACAGGAACACCGGGGAGCTGTTTTTT. It specifies CASDTYRNTGELFF. The rearrangement uses TRBV5-6 and TRBJ2-2; D gene unclear. This CDR3 comprises 14 residues. The germline V and J ends were trimmed by 7 bases and 1 base, with 11 bases remaining between them. Germline-derived CDR1 and CDR2 are SGHDT and YYEEEE.

The chain links TRBV5-4 to TRBJ2-7; 9 nucleotides align to TRBD2. J lost 3 bases, V lost 0 bases, and 4 bases had no gene match. Looked up from germline, CDR1 is SGHNT and CDR2 is YYREEE (reference sequence). The CDR3 length is 15 residues. The CDR3 loop reads CASSLASGNDYEQYF. In DNA, the CDR3 is TGTGCCAGCAGCTTGGCTAGCGGGAACGACTACGAGCAGTACTTC.

The V call is TRBV9, the J call TRBJ2-7; 9 bases are shared with TRBD2. V shed 7 bases, J shed 3 bases, and the junction held 11 bases outside the gene matches. Germline loops: CDR1 SGDLS, CDR2 YYNGEE. The CDR3 covers 15 residues. The CDR3 region has the DNA TGTGCCAGCGGCCCGAGCACTAGCGGGTTCTACGAGCAGTACTTC. It is translated as CASGPSTSGFYEQYF. The whole variable domain, filled in from reference TRBV9 and TRBJ2-7, reads DSGVTQTPKHLITATGQRVTLRCSPRSGDLSVYWYQQSLDQGLQFLIQYYNGEERAKGNILERFSAQQFPDLHSELNLSSLELGDSALYFCASGPSTSGFYEQYFGPGTRLTVT.

The J gene is TRBJ1-5, the V gene TRBV5-6; 10 positions match TRBD1. The CDR3 covers 15 residues. CDR1 and CDR2 (germline): SGHDT, YYEEEE. After removal of 0 bases from V and 11 bases from J, the junction contained 8 bases not matched to a gene. Here the CDR3 reads CASSLGRDRGNAQHF. The CDR3 nucleotides are TGTGCCAGCAGCTTGGGCCGGGACAGGGGCAATGCCCAGCATTTT. Combining the CDR3 with reference TRBV5-6 and TRBJ1-5 gives the whole variable domain DAGVTQSPTHLIKTRGQQVTLRCSPKSGHDTVSWYQQALGQGPQFIFQYYEEEERQRGNFPDRFSGHQFPNYSSELNVNALLLGDSALYLCASSLGRDRGNAQHFGDGTRLSIL.

This clone occurred a few times. This rearrangement joins TRBV7-8 to TRBJ2-5; D is possibly TRBD1 (5 bases). The CDR3 consists of 15 residues. Germline V CDR1 and CDR2: SGHVS, FQNEAQ. With 2 bases removed from V and 5 bases from J, the gap between germline ends came to 15 bases. The CDR3 coding sequence is TGTGCCAGCAGCTTAAATTCCGCAGGGTTGGAGACCCAGTACTTC. Its protein product is CASSLNSAGLETQYF.

This clone was recorded only once. The J gene is TRBJ1-4, the V gene TRBV9; tentative D call: TRBD1 (6 bases). The V and J ends lost 3 bases and 4 bases respectively, with 13 bases between them. CDR1 and CDR2 (germline): SGDLS, YYNGEE. The CDR3 extends over 15 amino acids. The CDR3 DNA is TGTGCCAGCAGCGCAGGTGGACAGCTTAATGAAAAACTGTTTTTT. Encoded protein: CASSAGGQLNEKLFF.

The chain couples TRBV14 to TRBJ2-7; no reliable D call. Trimming took 0 bases from V and 2 from J, leaving 5 bases between them. The CDR3 is made up of 13 amino acids. CDR1 and CDR2 (germline): SGHDN, FVKESK. This CDR3 reads CASSQDLPYEQYF. CDR3 in DNA: TGTGCCAGCAGCCAAGATCTCCCCTACGAGCAGTACTTC.

This rearrangement joins TRBV7-9 to TRBJ2-1; possibly TRBD2 for D (6 bases). CDR3 length equals 15 residues. V was pared by 5 bases and J by 3 bases, with 14 bases between. Germline loops: CDR1 SEHNR, CDR2 FQNEAQ (reference sequence). CDR3 in amino acids: CASSVGGTRYNEQFF. The CDR3 region has the DNA TGTGCCAGCAGCGTGGGCGGGACGCGCTACAATGAGCAGTTCTTC.